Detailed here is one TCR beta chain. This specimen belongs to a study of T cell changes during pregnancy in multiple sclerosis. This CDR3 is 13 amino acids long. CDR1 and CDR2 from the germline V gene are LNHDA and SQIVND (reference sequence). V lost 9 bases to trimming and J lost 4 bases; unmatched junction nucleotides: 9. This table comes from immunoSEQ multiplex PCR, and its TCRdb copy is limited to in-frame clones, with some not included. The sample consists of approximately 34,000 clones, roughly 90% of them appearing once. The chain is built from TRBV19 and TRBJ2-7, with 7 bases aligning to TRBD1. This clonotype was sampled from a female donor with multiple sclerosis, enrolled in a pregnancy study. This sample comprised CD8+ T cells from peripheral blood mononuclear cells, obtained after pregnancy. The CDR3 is CASSTGVGYEQYF. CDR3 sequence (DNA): TGTGCCAGCTCAACAGGGGTAGGGTACGAGCAGTACTTC.